The 21 T cell receptor beta chains given below trace back to one sample, sequenced in a study of CD8+ T cells in alopecia areata. Isolated RNA was reverse transcribed into cDNA used as the sequencing template. TCRdb keeps only in-frame clones here, not all; method: immunoSEQ multiplex PCR. The table lists about 14,000 clones, 45% to 65% of them singletons. Five patients' CD4+ populations were sorted into CD25+CD127- cells. Source material: CD4+ Tregs sorted from blood. The receptor set was obtained from a human donor with alopecia areata.

The chain employs TRBV9 and TRBJ2-1; the D gene is possibly TRBD2 (6 bases). This CDR3 region has 19 residues. From germline, CDR1 is SGDLS and CDR2 YYNGEE. V lost 3 bases to trimming and J lost 4 bases, with 26 bases between them. CDR3 DNA sequence: TGTGCCAGCAGCGCGCACCCGGTTCGGGAGCCGACCACTTACAATGAGCAGTTCTTC. Translating gives CASSAHPVREPTTYNEQFF.

This clone is a singleton in its sample. This sequence joins TRBV7-9 and TRBJ1-2; D might be TRBD1 (5 bases). Germline lookup yields CDR1 SEHNR and CDR2 FQNEAQ (reference sequence). The CDR3 extends over 13 amino acids. V shed 3 bases and J shed 4 bases, with 9 bases lying between them. This CDR3 reads CASSFSRAYGYTF. DNA of the CDR3: TGTGCCAGCAGCTTCTCCAGGGCCTATGGCTACACCTTC.

For the CDR3, the DNA is TGTGCCAGCAGTTTATCTGGGACAGGGGGCTACGAGCAGTACTTC. This gives the protein CASSLSGTGGYEQYF. The chain couples TRBV27 to TRBJ2-7; 11 bases fit TRBD1. This CDR3 is 15 amino acids long. V trimming: 0 bases; J trimming: 3 bases; junction bases outside the gene matches: 1. The V gene's germline CDR1 is MNHEY and CDR2 SMNVEV (reference sequence).

The V call is TRBV29-1, the J call TRBJ1-1, with unresolved D. The ends were cut back, 4 bases at V and 0 bases at J, with 6 bases in the middle. Germline values: CDR1 SQVTM, CDR2 ANQGSEA. The CDR3 consists of 12 residues. The DNA for the CDR3 is TGCAGCGTTGGAGTCGTGAACACTGAAGCTTTCTTT. This sequence encodes CSVGVVNTEAFF.

This chain connects TRBV5-1 to TRBJ2-7, with D possibly being TRBD2 (6 bases). In germline, CDR1 is SGHRS, CDR2 YFSETQ. The length of the CDR3 is 15 residues. V lost 2 bases, J lost 2 bases, and 14 bases lay in between. The CDR3 sequence is CASSFSGARTYEQYF. The CDR3 bases are TGCGCCAGCAGCTTTTCGGGAGCCCGGACCTACGAGCAGTACTTC.

This clone was counted between two and nine times. The J gene is TRBJ1-5, the V gene TRBV6-5; 10 nucleotides align to TRBD1. Germline CDR1 reads MNHEY; CDR2 reads SVGAGI. With 6 bases clipped from V and 8 bases from J, the junction kept 7 bases outside the gene matches. The CDR3 extends over 14 amino acids. The CDR3 protein is CASRPGQGWEPQHF. The CDR3 DNA sequence: TGTGCCAGCAGGCCGGGACAGGGGTGGGAGCCCCAGCATTTT.

The CDR3 DNA follows: TGTGCCAGCAGTCCGCTGGGGACAGGCTACGAGCAGTACTTC. This sequence encodes CASSPLGTGYEQYF. The V gene is TRBV27, the J gene TRBJ2-7; 8 nucleotides line up with TRBD1. Looked up from germline, CDR1 is MNHEY and CDR2 is SMNVEV (reference sequence). J gave up 3 bases and V 5 bases, and 6 bases lay outside the gene matches. The CDR3 has 14 amino acids.

There are a few counts of this clone. V and J are TRBV6-6 and TRBJ2-7, with D possibly matching TRBD1 (5 bases). This CDR3 is 14 amino acids long. Trimming stripped 2 bases from V and 1 base from J, with 9 bases between. Germline V gives CDR1 MNHNY, CDR2 SVGAGI (reference sequence). The chain's CDR3 is CASSYSQGSYEQYF. In DNA form, the CDR3 reads TGTGCCAGCAGTTACAGCCAGGGTTCCTACGAGCAGTACTTC.

The J gene is TRBJ1-6, the V gene TRBV19; D gene ambiguous. From germline, CDR1 is LNHDA and CDR2 SQIVND (reference sequence). The CDR3 loop spans 16 amino acids. V lost 5 bases, J lost 6 bases, and 17 bases lay in between. The CDR3 spells CASSPGRVAANSPLHF. The CDR3 coding sequence is TGTGCCAGTAGTCCAGGTCGGGTAGCGGCTAATTCACCCCTCCACTTT.

This clone has only one observation. The CDR3 DNA is TGCAGCGTTAGCAGGGGCCCCGATCAGCCCCAGCATTTT. It yields the protein CSVSRGPDQPQHF. The J gene is TRBJ1-5, the V gene TRBV29-1; TRBD1 might be the D (6 bases). In germline, CDR1 is SQVTM, CDR2 ANQGSEA. Deletions cut 5 bases from V and 5 bases from J, with 13 bases between. The CDR3 has 13 residues.

The CDR3 protein is CASSTLLGGALLEESEAFF. The CDR3 DNA reads as TGTGCCAGCAGTACCCTCCTTGGGGGCGCGCTTCTGGAAGAATCTGAAGCTTTCTTT. This sequence joins TRBV28 and TRBJ1-1, with a tentative D call TRBD1 (6 bases). Trimming removed 5 bases at V and 6 bases at J, with 31 bases between. Germline CDR1 is MDHEN and CDR2 is SYDVKM. The CDR3 spans 19 residues.

The rearrangement links TRBV2 to TRBJ1-1; D gene ambiguous. CDR1 and CDR2 from the germline V gene are SNHLY and FYNNEI. Trimming stripped 5 bases from V and 1 base from J, with 8 bases between. The CDR3 consists of 13 residues. The CDR3 DNA reads TGTGCCAGCAGTCCCGGTGGGAACACTGAAGCTTTCTTT. Its protein is CASSPGGNTEAFF.

The chain joins TRBV28 to TRBJ2-7; D remains ambiguous. The ends were cut back, 5 bases at V and 4 bases at J, with 12 bases in the middle. Germline V gives CDR1 MDHEN, CDR2 SYDVKM. The CDR3 extends over 13 amino acids. CDR3 amino acids: CASSPPPSYEQYF. The CDR3 bases are TGTGCCAGCAGTCCCCCCCCATCTTACGAGCAGTACTTC.

This clone was counted only a few times. This chain joins TRBV6-6 and TRBJ1-4; tentatively, D is TRBD1 (5 bases). This CDR3 has 14 residues. Germline V gives CDR1 MNHNY, CDR2 SVGAGI (reference sequence). V was shortened by 6 bases and J by 4 bases, with 12 bases between the two germline ends. CDR3 DNA: TGTGCCAGCAGCCAGGGACGGCTTAATGAAAAACTGTTTTTT. Translation: CASSQGRLNEKLFF.

V is TRBV28 and J is TRBJ1-4; D uncertain. The CDR3 spans 14 residues. Between the trimmed V and J ends, which lost 2 bases and 0 bases, there was a span of 4 bases. Germline V gene lookup returns CDR1 MDHEN and CDR2 SYDVKM. CDR3 residues: CASSLLATNEKLFF. The DNA for the CDR3 is TGTGCCAGCAGTTTACTCGCAACTAATGAAAAACTGTTTTTT.

Remarks on this clone: Other DNA sequences of this sample code for an identical CDR3. The CDR3 DNA sequence: TGTGCCAGCAGTGAAGCGCAGTATCAGGCCGAACTAGCCAAAAACATTCAGTACTTC. Residues: CASSEAQYQAELAKNIQYF. The J gene is TRBJ2-4, the V gene TRBV6-1; D is unresolved. V was trimmed by 0 bases and J by 0 bases, leaving 18 bases between them. Germline CDR1 and CDR2: MNHNS and SASEGT. The CDR3 consists of 19 residues.

For this clone: The sample carries other DNA sequences with the same CDR3. The chain is built from TRBV7-9 and TRBJ2-1, with D hard to call. Germline CDR1 is SEHNR and CDR2 is FQNEAQ (reference sequence). This CDR3 is built from 14 residues. The germline V and J ends were trimmed by 1 base and 2 bases, with 6 bases remaining between them. In DNA form, the CDR3 reads TGTGCCAGCAGCTTAGGGGATGCCTACAATGAGCAGTTCTTC. Its protein is CASSLGDAYNEQFF.

The J gene is TRBJ2-3, the V gene TRBV11-2; D is uncertain. V gave up 1 base and J gave up 1 base, with 9 bases separating them. The CDR3 is made up of 15 amino acids. Germline CDR1 reads SGHAT; CDR2 reads FQNNGV. CDR3 sequence: CASSLAVGGTDTQYF. The CDR3 DNA is TGTGCCAGCAGCTTAGCGGTGGGCGGCACAGATACGCAGTATTTT.

The chain has TRBV10-1 and TRBJ2-1; 8 nucleotides match TRBD2. The CDR3 contains 17 residues. Germline CDR1 WNHNN, CDR2 SYGVQD (reference sequence). Trimming at V came to 2 bases and at J to 7 bases, leaving 13 bases not matched to a gene. This chain's CDR3 is CASSETPGLGGLNEQFF. The CDR3 region has the DNA TGCGCCAGCAGTGAGACCCCGGGACTAGGGGGATTGAATGAGCAGTTCTTC.

This clone showed up just a few times. The V gene is TRBV27, the J gene TRBJ2-3; TRBD1 matches at 7 bases. This CDR3 comprises 13 residues. V lost 5 bases, J lost 3 bases, and 2 bases stayed unmatched. CDR1 and CDR2 (germline): MNHEY, SMNVEV (reference sequence). This CDR3 is CASSRQGTDTQYF. Here the CDR3 DNA reads TGTGCCAGCAGTCGACAGGGAACAGATACGCAGTATTTT.

The CDR3 loop is CASSQTGVVEAFF. The CDR3 region has the DNA TGTGCCAGCAGTCAGACCGGAGTCGTTGAAGCTTTCTTT. This sequence joins TRBV28 and TRBJ1-1; unclear D gene. Trimming took off 5 bases at V and 7 bases at J, with 14 bases between the two ends. The CDR3 extends over 13 amino acids. Germline loops: CDR1 MDHEN, CDR2 SYDVKM.